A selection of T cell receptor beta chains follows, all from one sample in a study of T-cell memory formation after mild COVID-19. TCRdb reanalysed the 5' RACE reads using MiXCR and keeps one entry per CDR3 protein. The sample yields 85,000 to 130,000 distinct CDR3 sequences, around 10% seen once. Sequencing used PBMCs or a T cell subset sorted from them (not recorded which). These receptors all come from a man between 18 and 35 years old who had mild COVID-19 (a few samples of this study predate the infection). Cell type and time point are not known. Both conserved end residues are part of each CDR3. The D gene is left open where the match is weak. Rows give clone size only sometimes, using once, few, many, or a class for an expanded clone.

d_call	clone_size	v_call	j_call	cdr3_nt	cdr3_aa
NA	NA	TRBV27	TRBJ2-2	TGTGCCAGCAGGTCGTTGGGTGGGGAGCTGTTTTTT	CASRSLGGELFF
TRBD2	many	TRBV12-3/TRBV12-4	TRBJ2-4	TGTGCCAGCAGTGCGAGCGGGGGTGCCAAAAACATTCAGTACTTC	CASSASGGAKNIQYF
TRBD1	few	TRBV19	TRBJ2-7	TGTGCCAGTAGTATGACAGGGGGCAACGAGCAGTACTTC	CASSMTGGNEQYF
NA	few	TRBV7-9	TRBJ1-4	TGTGCCAGCAGCCTAAACCCGTTTAATGAAAAACTGTTTTTT	CASSLNPFNEKLFF
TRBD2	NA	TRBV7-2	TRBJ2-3	TGTGCCAGCAGCTTTACTAGCGGGGGGGCAGCAGATACGCAGTATTTT	CASSFTSGGAADTQYF
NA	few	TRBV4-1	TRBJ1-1	TGCGCCAGCAGCCTGGACCCCGGGACGGATGAAGCTTTCTTT	CASSLDPGTDEAFF
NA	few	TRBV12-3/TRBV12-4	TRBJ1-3	TGTGCCAGCACCAAACCGGACTCTGGAAACACCATATATTTT	CASTKPDSGNTIYF
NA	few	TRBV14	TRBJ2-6	TGTGCCAGCAGCCAAGACAGGGAGATCCTCTCTGGGGCCAACGTCCTGACTTTC	CASSQDREILSGANVLTF
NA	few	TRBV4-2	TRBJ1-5	TGTGCCAGCAGTGAATTCCGGAAGGGTCAGCCCCAGCATTTT	CASSEFRKGQPQHF
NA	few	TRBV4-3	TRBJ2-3	TGCGCCAGCAGCCAAAGGACTTCCACAGATACGCAGTATTTT	CASSQRTSTDTQYF
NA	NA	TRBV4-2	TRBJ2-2	TGTGCCAGCAGCCAAGAGCACACCAGCGCCGGGGAGCTGTTTTTT	CASSQEHTSAGELFF
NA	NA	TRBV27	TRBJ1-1	TGTGCCAGCAGTTTATATGGCGAGGGAGGGAGAAACACTGAAGCTTTCTTT	CASSLYGEGGRNTEAFF
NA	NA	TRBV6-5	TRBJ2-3	TGTGCCAGCAGTTACTCGGGGCCCACAGATACGCAGTATTTT	CASSYSGPTDTQYF
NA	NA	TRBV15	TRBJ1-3	TGTGCCACCAGCAGTAAGGGGGCTGGAAACACCATATATTTT	CATSSKGAGNTIYF
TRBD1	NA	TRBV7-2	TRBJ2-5	TGTGCCAGTCGACAGGGTGGGCCTCAGACCCAGTACTTC	CASRQGGPQTQYF
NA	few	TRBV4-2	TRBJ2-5	TGTGCCAGCAGCCAAGATTCTTGGGGGAAAGAGACCCAGTACTTC	CASSQDSWGKETQYF
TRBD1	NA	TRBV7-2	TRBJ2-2	TGTGCCAGCAGCTTAGAACAGGGGCCCACCGGGGAGCTGTTTTTT	CASSLEQGPTGELFF
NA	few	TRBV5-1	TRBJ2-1	TGCGCCAGCAGCTTGAATCTGTTCGGGCCTCGAAGGGGCAATGAGCAGTTCTTC	CASSLNLFGPRRGNEQFF
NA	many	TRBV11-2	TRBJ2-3	TGTGCCAGCAGCTTTCTCAGGGAGCAGGGCACAGATACGCAGTATTTT	CASSFLREQGTDTQYF
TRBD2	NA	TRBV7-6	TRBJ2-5	TGTGCCAGCAGCTTGGCTAGCGGGGGAGGAGAAGAGACCCAGTACTTC	CASSLASGGGEETQYF
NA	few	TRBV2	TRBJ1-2	TGTGCCAGCAGTGAAGGGTGGCGGGTACTCGGTGGCTACACCTTC	CASSEGWRVLGGYTF
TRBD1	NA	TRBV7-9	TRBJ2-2	TGTGCCAGCAGCCTAAGACGGACAGGGGACACCGGGGAGCTGTTTTTT	CASSLRRTGDTGELFF
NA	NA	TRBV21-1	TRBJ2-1	TGTGCCAGCAGCATACGGGACAGGCACAATGAGCAGTTCTTC	CASSIRDRHNEQFF
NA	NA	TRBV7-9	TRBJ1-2	TGTGCCAGCAGCTCCTCCCAGGCCCTTATTTATGGCTACACCTTC	CASSSSQALIYGYTF
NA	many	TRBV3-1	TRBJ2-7	TGTGCCAGCAGCCTCGGAGGGGGTTTTGGCTACGAGCAGTACTTC	CASSLGGGFGYEQYF
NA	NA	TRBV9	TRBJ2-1	TGTGCCAGCAGCGCGGTGCTGGCCACGTACAATGAGCAGTTCTTC	CASSAVLATYNEQFF